A single sample gave rise to the 23 T cell receptor beta chains below, sequenced in a study of cytomegalovirus exposure and HLA in healthy donors. PCR involved 60 Vbeta and 13 Jbeta primers. The method was immunoSEQ multiplex PCR; TCRdb's version includes in-frame clones alone and lacks a portion of them. The specimen's table records roughly 65,000 clones. Sequencing used PBMCs. Source of these receptors: a boy aged 5-17 years in good health and CMV-seronegative.

The CDR3 sequence is CASTLGGGIYEQYF. In DNA, the CDR3 is TGCGCCAGCACCCTGGGGGGAGGAATCTACGAGCAGTACTTC. The chain recombines TRBV5-1 with TRBJ2-7, with D perhaps TRBD2 (6 bases). This CDR3 has 14 residues. Germline-derived CDR1 and CDR2 are SGHRS and YFSETQ. Between the trimmed V and J ends, which lost 6 bases and 3 bases, there was a span of 16 bases.

Judged by frequency, this clone is medium-sized (0.01 to 0.1%). This chain joins TRBV7-8 and TRBJ2-5, with D unresolved. Looked up from germline, CDR1 is SGHVS and CDR2 is FQNEAQ. The CDR3 has 13 amino acids. V dropped 1 base and J dropped 5 bases, with 8 bases sitting between them. CDR3 protein: CASSLERPETQYF. CDR3 coding DNA: TGTGCCAGCAGCTTAGAGAGGCCGGAGACCCAGTACTTC.

V and J are TRBV4-1 and TRBJ1-5; tentative D call: TRBD1 (5 bases). V shed 5 bases and J shed 0 bases, with 17 bases lying between them. Germline V gene data show CDR1 as MGHRA and CDR2 as YSYEKL. The CDR3 runs to 17 residues. CDR3 coding DNA: TGCGCCAGCAGCGATGGGAGGGACGGCTATAGCAATCAGCCCCAGCATTTT. Its translation: CASSDGRDGYSNQPQHF.

The rearrangement links TRBV6-1 to TRBJ1-1; no definite D call. Looked up from germline, CDR1 is MNHNS and CDR2 is SASEGT. V was pared by 4 bases and J by 7 bases, with 13 bases between. This CDR3 has 13 residues. The CDR3 sequence: CASSGPGIIEAFF. CDR3 bases: TGTGCCAGCAGTGGCCCGGGAATTATTGAAGCTTTCTTT.

The chain uses TRBV18 and TRBJ1-1; 7 nucleotides match TRBD1. CDR3 length: 16 residues. Germline loops: CDR1 KGHSH, CDR2 LQKENI. V shed 4 bases and J 0 bases; nucleotides not matched to a gene: 8. CDR3 nucleotides: TGTGCCAGCTCACAAATACAGGGGCCCATGAACACTGAAGCTTTCTTT. It is translated as CASSQIQGPMNTEAFF.

J is TRBJ2-5 and V is TRBV5-5, with TRBD2 identical over 9 bases. Germline-derived CDR1 and CDR2 are SGHKS and YYEKEE (reference sequence). The CDR3 has 16 residues. V was clipped by 1 base and J by 1 base; unmatched bases: 5. The CDR3 is CASSLRASGVQETQYF. The CDR3 nucleotides are TGTGCCAGCAGCTTGAGGGCTAGCGGGGTCCAAGAGACCCAGTACTTC.

The chain's CDR3 is CASSLAGQGADTQYF. The CDR3 DNA follows: TGCGCCAGCAGCTTGGCCGGACAGGGGGCAGATACGCAGTATTTT. This sequence joins TRBV5-1 and TRBJ2-3, with TRBD1 matching 10 bases. The germline gives CDR1 SGHRS, CDR2 YFSETQ. The V and J ends lost 0 bases and 4 bases, in that order; junction bases with no gene match: 2. The length of the CDR3 is 15 residues.

The gene calls are TRBV14 and TRBJ1-6, with 9 bases lining up with TRBD1. The CDR3 is 15 residues long. With 4 bases clipped from V and 8 bases from J, the junction kept 6 bases outside the gene matches. Germline lookup yields CDR1 SGHDN and CDR2 FVKESK. CDR3 residues: CASSRFTGGDSPLHF. The CDR3 region has the DNA TGTGCCAGCAGCCGCTTTACAGGGGGCGATTCACCCCTCCACTTT.

The rearrangement joins TRBV4-1 to TRBJ2-7; 7 bases are shared with TRBD1. Losses at the gene ends were 4 bases for V and 0 bases for J; bases not matched to a gene: 6. Germline V gene sequence: CDR1 MGHRA, CDR2 YSYEKL. There are 15 residues in the CDR3. This CDR3 reads CASSPWTGDSYEQYF. DNA for the CDR3: TGCGCCAGCAGCCCTTGGACAGGAGACTCCTACGAGCAGTACTTC.

V usage is TRBV30 and J usage is TRBJ1-1; weak D call: TRBD1 (5 bases). This CDR3 has 12 residues. V lost 1 base to trimming and J lost 6 bases, with 9 bases between them. The V gene's germline CDR1 is GTSNPN and CDR2 SVGIG (reference sequence). The CDR3 coding sequence is TGTGCCTGGAGTGGGGGCCCCCCTGAAGCTTTCTTT. Encoded protein: CAWSGGPPEAFF.

This chain links TRBV6-4 with TRBJ2-2, with D unclear. The CDR3 extends over 13 amino acids. Germline V gene lookup returns CDR1 MRHNA and CDR2 SNTAGT. The V end lost 6 bases, the J end lost 4 bases, and 9 bases lay between the germline ends. In DNA, the CDR3 is TGTGCCAGCAGGAAGTCTAGCACCGGGGAGCTGTTTTTT. This codes for CASRKSSTGELFF.

The rearrangement joins TRBV6-4 to TRBJ2-1, with 10 bases that match TRBD2. J was trimmed by 8 bases and V by 1 base; bases with no gene match: 2. The CDR3 loop spans 14 amino acids. The germline V gene has CDR1 MRHNA and CDR2 SNTAGT. CDR3 amino acids: CASSDLLAGHEQFF. The CDR3, as DNA: TGTGCCAGCAGTGACTTACTAGCGGGGCATGAGCAGTTCTTC.

Turning to this clone: The sample has other DNA sequences that encode this CDR3 too. The rearrangement links TRBV5-4 to TRBJ1-1, with 7 bases lining up with TRBD1. The CDR3 contains 12 residues. The J segment lost 11 bases and the V segment lost 1 base, leaving 5 bases of the junction unmatched. Germline V CDR1 and CDR2: SGHNT, YYREEE (reference sequence). CDR3 protein: CASSLTGEEAFF. DNA of the CDR3: TGTGCCAGCAGCTTGACAGGGGAGGAGGCTTTCTTT.

This chain's CDR3 is CATSTLLPGQPNEKLFF. CDR3 DNA: TGTGCCACCAGCACCTTACTCCCGGGACAGCCTAATGAAAAACTGTTTTTT. The chain uses TRBV15 and TRBJ1-4, with TRBD1 matching 7 bases. The germline CDR1 and CDR2 sequences are LNHNV and YYDKDF (reference sequence). This CDR3 spans 17 amino acids. J gave up 3 bases and V 4 bases, and 11 bases lay outside the gene matches.

The V call is TRBV28, the J call TRBJ2-1; 13 bases are a match to TRBD2. The CDR3 runs to 17 residues. Germline CDR1 MDHEN, CDR2 SYDVKM. J gave up 7 bases and V 4 bases, and 10 bases lay outside the gene matches. CDR3 in amino acids: CASSSQTSGRLGNEQFF. In nucleotides, the CDR3 is TGTGCCAGCAGTTCACAGACTAGCGGGAGGCTGGGGAATGAGCAGTTCTTC.

V is TRBV4-3 and J is TRBJ2-1; TRBD2 matches at 14 bases. The CDR3 totals 17 residues. Per the germline V gene, CDR1 is LGHNA and CDR2 is YSLEER. Trimming took 4 bases from V and 5 from J; bases not matched to a gene: 7. CDR3 nucleotide sequence: TGCGCCAGCAGCCGGACTAGCGGGAGGACCCCCGACAATGAGCAGTTCTTC. Its protein product is CASSRTSGRTPDNEQFF.

The chain has TRBV30 and TRBJ2-3; 10 nucleotides match TRBD2. The V gene's germline CDR1 is GTSNPN and CDR2 SVGIG (reference sequence). V shed 2 bases and J 1 base; nucleotides not matched to a gene: 0. The CDR3 covers 14 residues. The CDR3, as DNA: TGTGCCTGGAGTCTAGCGGGGGGCACAGATACGCAGTATTTT. Protein product: CAWSLAGGTDTQYF. Variable domain in full (rest from reference TRBV30 and TRBJ2-3): SQTIHQWPATLVQPVGSPLSLECTVEGTSNPNLYWYRQAAGRGLQLLFYSVGIGQISSEVPQNLSASRPQDRQFILSSKKLLLSDSGFYLCAWSLAGGTDTQYFGPGTRLTVL.

V and J are TRBV5-4 and TRBJ2-7, with TRBD1 matching over 10 bases. The CDR3 spans 14 residues. CDR1 SGHNT and CDR2 YYREEE come from the germline V gene (reference sequence). The V segment lost 4 bases and the J segment 4 bases; nucleotides outside the gene matches: 5. Written as DNA, the CDR3 is TGTGCCAGCAGCCTGGGGACAGGGGAATACGAGCAGTACTTC. Translated: CASSLGTGEYEQYF. The full variable domain, completed using reference TRBV5-4 and TRBJ2-7, is ETGVTQSPTHLIKTRGQQVTLRCSSQSGHNTVSWYQQALGQGPQFIFQYYREEENGRGNFPPRFSGLQFPNYSSELNVNALELDDSALYLCASSLGTGEYEQYFGPGTRLTVT.

The chain employs TRBV14 and TRBJ1-2, with 8 bases fitting TRBD1. The CDR3 has 16 amino acids. Germline lookup yields CDR1 SGHDN and CDR2 FVKESK. The junction had 8 bases not matched to a gene; V was cut back by 4 bases and J by 1 base. CDR3 amino acids: CASSPDRGGFNYGYTF. CDR3 bases: TGTGCCAGCAGCCCCGACAGGGGCGGGTTTAACTATGGCTACACCTTC.

The chain employs TRBV18 and TRBJ2-3, with 8 bases fitting TRBD2. Germline V CDR1 and CDR2: KGHSH, LQKENI. The CDR3 has 15 amino acids. The junction had 6 bases not matched to a gene; V was cut back by 6 bases and J by 1 base. DNA of the CDR3: TGTGCCAGCTCCCTTGGGACTAGAGGCACAGATACGCAGTATTTT. Amino acid sequence: CASSLGTRGTDTQYF.

This sequence joins TRBV7-6 and TRBJ1-2, with D possibly being TRBD1 (5 bases). This CDR3 comprises 15 residues. Germline loops: CDR1 SGHVS, CDR2 FNYEAQ. V dropped 5 bases and J dropped 3 bases, with 16 bases sitting between them. The CDR3 nucleotides read TGTGCCAGCAGCCTACAGGAAGGCCCCTACTATGGCTACACCTTC. The encoded protein is CASSLQEGPYYGYTF. The whole variable domain, filled in from reference TRBV7-6 and TRBJ1-2, reads GAGVSQSPRYKVTKRGQDVALRCDPISGHVSLYWYRQALGQGPEFLTYFNYEAQQDKSGLPNDRFSAERPEGSISTLTIQRTEQRDSAMYRCASSLQEGPYYGYTFGSGTRLTVV.

CDR3 amino acids: CASDRGDTEAFF. CDR3 bases: TGTGCCAGTGACAGGGGTGACACTGAAGCTTTCTTT. V and J are TRBV19 and TRBJ1-1, with TRBD1 matching 8 bases. The V and J ends lost 8 bases and 3 bases, in that order; junction bases with no gene match: 2. The CDR3 length is 12 residues. Germline V gene data show CDR1 as LNHDA and CDR2 as SQIVND (reference sequence).

The chain joins TRBV6-1 to TRBJ1-2; D is perhaps TRBD1 (5 bases). Trimming took 6 bases from V and 3 from J, leaving 11 bases between them. The CDR3 contains 13 residues. Germline lookup yields CDR1 MNHNS and CDR2 SASEGT. Written as DNA, the CDR3 is TGTGCCAGCAGCCTAGACAGCTACTATGGCTACACCTTC. Translating it yields CASSLDSYYGYTF.